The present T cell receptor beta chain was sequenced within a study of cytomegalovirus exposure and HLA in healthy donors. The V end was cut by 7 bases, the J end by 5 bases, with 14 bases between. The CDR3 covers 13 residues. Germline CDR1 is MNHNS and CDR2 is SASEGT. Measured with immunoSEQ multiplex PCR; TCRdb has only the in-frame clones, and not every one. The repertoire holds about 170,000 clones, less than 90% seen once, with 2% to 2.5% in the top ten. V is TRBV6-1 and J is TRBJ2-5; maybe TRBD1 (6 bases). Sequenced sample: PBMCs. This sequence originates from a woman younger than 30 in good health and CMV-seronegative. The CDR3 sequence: CASNRDASETQYF. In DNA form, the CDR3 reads TGTGCCAGCAACAGGGATGCGTCCGAGACCCAGTACTTC.